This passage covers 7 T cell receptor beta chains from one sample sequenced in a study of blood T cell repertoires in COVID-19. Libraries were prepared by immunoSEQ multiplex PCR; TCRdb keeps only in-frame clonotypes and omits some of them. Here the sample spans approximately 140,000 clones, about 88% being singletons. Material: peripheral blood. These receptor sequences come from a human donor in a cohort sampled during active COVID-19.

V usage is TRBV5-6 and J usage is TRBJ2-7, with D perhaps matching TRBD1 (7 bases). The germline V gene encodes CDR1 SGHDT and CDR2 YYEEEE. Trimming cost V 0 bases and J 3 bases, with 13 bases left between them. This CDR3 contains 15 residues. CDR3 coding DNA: TGTGCCAGCAGCTTGGGGCAGGGGGGTCGCTACGAGCAGTACTTC. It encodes CASSLGQGGRYEQYF.

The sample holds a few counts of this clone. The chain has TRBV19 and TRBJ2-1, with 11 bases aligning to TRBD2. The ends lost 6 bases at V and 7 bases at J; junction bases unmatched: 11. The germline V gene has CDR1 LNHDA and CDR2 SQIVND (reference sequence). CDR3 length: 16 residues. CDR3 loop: CASRVSGTSGRNEQFF. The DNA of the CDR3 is TGTGCCAGTAGAGTATCAGGGACTAGCGGCAGGAATGAGCAGTTCTTC.

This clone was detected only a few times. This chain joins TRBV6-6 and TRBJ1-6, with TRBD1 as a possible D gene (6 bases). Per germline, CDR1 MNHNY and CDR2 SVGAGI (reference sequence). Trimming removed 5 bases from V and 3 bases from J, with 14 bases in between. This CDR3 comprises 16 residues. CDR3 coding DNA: TGTGCCAGCAGTGGGGGCCATAGCAACTATAATTCACCCCTCCACTTT. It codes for CASSGGHSNYNSPLHF.

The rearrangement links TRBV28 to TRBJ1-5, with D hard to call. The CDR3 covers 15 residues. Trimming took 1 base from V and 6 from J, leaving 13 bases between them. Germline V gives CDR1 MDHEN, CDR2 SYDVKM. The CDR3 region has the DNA TGTGCCAGCAGTTTATCCCCATGGAGCGGTCAGCCCCAGCATTTT. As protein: CASSLSPWSGQPQHF.

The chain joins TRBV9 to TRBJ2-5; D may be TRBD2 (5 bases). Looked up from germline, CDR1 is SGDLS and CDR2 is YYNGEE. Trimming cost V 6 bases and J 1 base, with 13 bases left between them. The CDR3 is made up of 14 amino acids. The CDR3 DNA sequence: TGTGCCAGCAATCGGGGTAGTACCCAAGAGACCCAGTACTTC. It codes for CASNRGSTQETQYF.

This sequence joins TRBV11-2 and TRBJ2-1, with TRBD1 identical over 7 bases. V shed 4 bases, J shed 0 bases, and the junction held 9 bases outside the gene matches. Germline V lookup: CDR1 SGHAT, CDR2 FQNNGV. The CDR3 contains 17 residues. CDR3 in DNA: TGTGCCAGCAGCTCGAAGCGGACAGGAAGCTCCTACAATGAGCAGTTCTTC. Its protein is CASSSKRTGSSYNEQFF.

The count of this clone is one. Here the CDR3 reads CASSNTDLRQGQLYEQYF. The CDR3 DNA follows: TGTGCCAGCAGCAATACCGATTTAAGACAGGGGCAACTCTACGAGCAGTACTTC. The J gene is TRBJ2-7, the V gene TRBV7-9; TRBD1 aligns across 8 bases. This CDR3 comprises 18 residues. In germline, CDR1 is SEHNR, CDR2 FQNEAQ (reference sequence). Trimming at V came to 5 bases and at J to 3 bases, leaving 18 bases not matched to a gene.